The entry below describes one T cell receptor beta chain. Antigen unknown. These data are taken from a study of persistence of HIV-infected CD4 T cells. About the research overall: Antigen stimulation activated a lower proportion of cells, more of them memory, than anti-CD3/anti-CD28 stimulation. Study conclusions and caveats: CMV- and Gag-responding cells had lower TCRbeta richness than CD3/CD28-responding cells.

Nonspecific anti-CD3/anti-CD28 bead stimulation represents the broad CD4+ T cell repertoire. Responding CD4+ T cells were sorted by upregulation of both CD40 ligand and CD69. Inclusion required CMV-positive serology and CD4+ counts above 400 cells/uL. The immunoSEQ assay was version 4, run in survey mode. Generated by immunoSEQ multiplex PCR, the TCRdb table keeps only in-frame clones and is missing some. The data show roughly 35,000 clones, roughly 87% seen once. The V end was cut by 5 bases, the J end by 2 bases, with 6 bases between. Germline-derived CDR1 and CDR2 are GTSNPN and SVGIG (reference sequence). CDR3 length equals 11 residues.

V is TRBV30 and J is TRBJ1-2; D not resolved. The sequence came from an adult man with HIV who was CMV-seropositive. Here the sequenced sample was CD4+ T cells sorted from PBMCs after 18-hour stimulation, taken from a patient who received antiretroviral therapy. The CDR3 sequence is CAWGRNYGYTF. CDR3 sequence (DNA): TGTGCCTGGGGGAGGAACTATGGCTACACCTTC.